These T cell receptor beta chains were read from a single sample in a study of T-cell reconstitution after alpha-beta-depleted transplantation in children. TCRdb itself ran the PCR reads through MiXCR, one entry per CDR3 protein. Seen here are around 270,000 distinct CDR3 sequences, over 9.5% observed once, and the top ten hold less than 9%. Sequences were derived from PBMCs, sampled before TCRalphabeta/CD19-depleted stem cell transplant. These receptors all stem from a boy younger than two with acute myeloid leukemia, due to receive a stem cell transplant. The CDR3 runs from the conserved cysteine through the conserved F or W. Each record gives: J gene, D gene, V gene, clone size, CDR3 DNA, CDR3 protein. The D gene is left open where the match is weak. Sizes are listed as once, few, many, or a class for an expanded clone.

j_gene: TRBJ2-3
d_gene: NA
v_gene: TRBV6-5
abundance: many
CDR3nt: TGTGCCAGCAGTTTACTAAGGACTCGGGGGCCCACAGATACGCAGTATTTT
CDR3aa: CASSLLRTRGPTDTQYF

j_gene: TRBJ2-2
d_gene: TRBD2
v_gene: TRBV7-4
abundance: many
CDR3nt: TGTGCCAGCAGCTTTGCGGGAGGATATAACACCGGGGAGCTGTTTTTT
CDR3aa: CASSFAGGYNTGELFF

j_gene: TRBJ2-1
d_gene: TRBD2
v_gene: TRBV12-3/TRBV12-4
abundance: many
CDR3nt: TGTGCCAGCACCGGGGGGCGGGGGGGCAAGAATGAGCAGTTCTTC
CDR3aa: CASTGGRGGKNEQFF

j_gene: TRBJ2-5
d_gene: NA
v_gene: TRBV20-1
abundance: many
CDR3nt: TGCAGTGCCTATTTACGGGTGCAAGAGACCCAGTACTTC
CDR3aa: CSAYLRVQETQYF

j_gene: TRBJ2-6
d_gene: TRBD1
v_gene: TRBV6-1
abundance: many
CDR3nt: TGTGCCAGCAGTGGGACAGGGTCCGGGGCCAACGTCCTGACTTTC
CDR3aa: CASSGTGSGANVLTF

j_gene: TRBJ1-6
d_gene: NA
v_gene: TRBV28
abundance: many
CDR3nt: TGTGCCAGCAGTCCTACAGGGCCGGGCTCACCCCTCCACTTT
CDR3aa: CASSPTGPGSPLHF

j_gene: TRBJ2-1
d_gene: TRBD1
v_gene: TRBV7-3
abundance: few
CDR3nt: TGTGCCAGCAGCCACCGGGACAGGGGGCCCTACAATGAGCAGTTCTTC
CDR3aa: CASSHRDRGPYNEQFF

j_gene: TRBJ2-1
d_gene: TRBD1
v_gene: TRBV27
abundance: few
CDR3nt: TGTGCCAGCAGTTCCGGACAGGGTTCAGACAATGAGCAGTTCTTC
CDR3aa: CASSSGQGSDNEQFF

j_gene: TRBJ2-4
d_gene: TRBD2
v_gene: TRBV28
abundance: many
CDR3nt: TGTGCCAGCAGTCCCACGATCAGGGGAACTAGCGGTATAGCCAAAAACATTCAGTACTTC
CDR3aa: CASSPTIRGTSGIAKNIQYF

j_gene: TRBJ2-4
d_gene: NA
v_gene: TRBV20-1
abundance: many
CDR3nt: TGCAGTGCTAGAGATCGACCTATTCAGTACTTC
CDR3aa: CSARDRPIQYF

j_gene: TRBJ2-1
d_gene: NA
v_gene: TRBV24-1
abundance: many
CDR3nt: TGTGCCACCAGTGATTTGCCCGGCACAGATGAGCAGTTCTTC
CDR3aa: CATSDLPGTDEQFF

j_gene: TRBJ2-3
d_gene: TRBD2
v_gene: TRBV24-1
abundance: many
CDR3nt: TGTGCCACCAGTGATTCCTCTAGCGGGCGTAGCACAGATACGCAGTATTTT
CDR3aa: CATSDSSSGRSTDTQYF

j_gene: TRBJ2-1
d_gene: TRBD2
v_gene: TRBV14
abundance: many
CDR3nt: TGTGCCAGCAGCCAACTAGCGGGGGGGCTTTTTGAGCAGTTCTTC
CDR3aa: CASSQLAGGLFEQFF